The sequence of this TCR beta chain was determined in a study of blood T cell repertoires in COVID-19 (dated by TCRdb to between 2020 and 2021). Study-wide context: Samples covering the acute and convalescent phases of COVID-19 were provided by collaborators in the United States, Italy and Spain. The material from the prospective study consisted of cDNA or gDNA derived from T cells, B-cell-depleted T cells, or PBMCs. The dataset comprised deeply sampled blood TCRbeta repertoires from subjects exposed to, actively infected with, or recovered from COVID-19. HLA class I and class II types, where available, came from metadata supplied by the sample provider rather than from assay-based typing. The samples were drawn from the first 160 participants of the ongoing ImmuneRACE study and from over 950 subjects provided by 6 global collaborators. A de-identified subject ID, COVID-19 status, age in years and sex were almost always included in the sample metadata. A freely available public database, intended as a resource for researchers studying the immune response to SARS-CoV-2, is where the repertoires were released. Findings and caveats that apply to the study as a whole: Clinical and demographic metadata were provided uncurated, with the amount varying by source and participant.

To note about this clone: It lacks a known antigen. It has no much larger one-base neighbor in the sample; base qualities were not kept.

TCRbeta CDR3 regions were amplified from genomic DNA by means of the immunoSEQ Assay, a bias-controlled multiplex PCR. On the authors' methods: The number of nucleated cells in each sample was estimated by amplification of reference gene primers within the assay. To quantify the absolute abundance of each unique TCRbeta CDR3 rearrangement, sequence reads were collapsed and filtered. For each sample, productive Simpson clonality was calculated by taking the square root of Simpson's diversity index across productive rearrangements. The table was pulled from immuneACCESS by TCRdb, which kept in-frame rearrangements only. Such tables lose some clones; where checked, under half of the loss comes from unresolved V genes, and the rest has no known cause. V, J and clone size reflect that table, while D and trimming were determined from the DNA. A total of 160,000 or so clones appear in this sample, over 80% of them only once. The ten largest clones take up just under 4% of the sample.

Another Seattle source contributed samples from volunteer blood donors who had recovered from COVID-19. Whole blood was collected in K2EDTA tubes by collaborating institutions according to the institutions' own protocols. For TCRbeta analysis, collaborators shipped samples in one of three forms: frozen whole blood, isolated PBMCs, or DNA extracted from either of those sample types. The TCR originated in a woman aged 60-75 years who had recovered from COVID-19. The sequenced sample consisted of peripheral blood.

The CDR3 sequence is CATSRERGGALDTQYF. The bases read TGTGCCACCAGCAGAGAAAGAGGGGGGGCCCTAGATACGCAGTATTTT. The chain is assembled from TRBV15 and TRBJ2-3; TRBD2 is possibly the D segment (7 matching bases). Cut back by 0 bases and 5 bases, the V and J ends lie 15 bases apart. Measured from the cysteine to the phenylalanine, the CDR3 is 16 residues long. Solely the CDR3 DNA is kept, with 48 bases framed from the first base. According to the germline V gene (reference sequence), CDR1 reads LNHNV and CDR2 reads YYDKDF. With the rest looked up from the reference TRBV15 and TRBJ2-3 genes rather than sequenced, the full variable domain is DAMVIQNPRYQVTQFGKPVTLSCSQTLNHNVMYWYQQKSSQAPKLLFHYYDKDFNNEADTPDNFQSRRPNTSFCFLDIRSPGLGDTAMYLCATSRERGGALDTQYFGPGTRLTVL.